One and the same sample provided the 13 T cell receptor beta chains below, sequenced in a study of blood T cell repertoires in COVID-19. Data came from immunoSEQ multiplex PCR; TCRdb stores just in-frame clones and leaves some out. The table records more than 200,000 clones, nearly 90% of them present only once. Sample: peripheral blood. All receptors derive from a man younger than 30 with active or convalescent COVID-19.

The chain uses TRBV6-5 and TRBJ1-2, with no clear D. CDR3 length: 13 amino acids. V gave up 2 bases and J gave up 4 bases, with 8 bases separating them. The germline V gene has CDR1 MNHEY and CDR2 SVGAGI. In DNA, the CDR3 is TGTGCCAGCAGTTACCGCAGATTCTATGGCTACACCTTC. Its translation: CASSYRRFYGYTF.

The DNA of the CDR3 is TGTGCCAGAACCAGGGTCCACTATGGCTACACCTTC. It is translated as CARTRVHYGYTF. The genes are TRBV28 and TRBJ1-2; the D gene is possibly TRBD1 (5 bases). This CDR3 spans 12 amino acids. Per germline, CDR1 MDHEN and CDR2 SYDVKM. The V end lost 9 bases, the J end lost 3 bases, and 11 bases lay between the germline ends.

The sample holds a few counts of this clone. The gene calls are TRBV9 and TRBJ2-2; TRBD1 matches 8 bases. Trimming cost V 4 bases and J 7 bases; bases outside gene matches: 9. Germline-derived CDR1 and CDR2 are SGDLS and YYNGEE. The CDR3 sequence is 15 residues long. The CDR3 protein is CASSLTGEVIGELFF. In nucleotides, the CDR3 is TGTGCCAGCAGCCTGACAGGGGAGGTTATCGGGGAGCTGTTTTTT.

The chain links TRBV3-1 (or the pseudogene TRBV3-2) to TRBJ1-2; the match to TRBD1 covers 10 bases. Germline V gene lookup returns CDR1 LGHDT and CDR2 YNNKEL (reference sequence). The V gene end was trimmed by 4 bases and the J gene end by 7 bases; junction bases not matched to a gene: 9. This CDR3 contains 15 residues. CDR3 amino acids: CASSLLGQGTRGYTF. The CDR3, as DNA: TGTGCCAGCAGCCTCCTGGGACAGGGGACGCGTGGCTACACCTTC.

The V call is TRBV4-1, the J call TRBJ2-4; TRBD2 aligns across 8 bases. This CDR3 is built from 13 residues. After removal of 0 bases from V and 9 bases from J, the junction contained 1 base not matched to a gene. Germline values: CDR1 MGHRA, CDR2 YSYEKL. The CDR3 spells CASSQEREVIQYF. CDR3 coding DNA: TGCGCCAGCAGCCAAGAGCGGGAGGTCATTCAGTACTTC.

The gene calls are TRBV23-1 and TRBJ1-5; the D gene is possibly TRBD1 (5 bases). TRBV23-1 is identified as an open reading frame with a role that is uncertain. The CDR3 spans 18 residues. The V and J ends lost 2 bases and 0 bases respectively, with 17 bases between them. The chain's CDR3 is CASSQNSPGIDSNQPQHF. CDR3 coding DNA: TGCGCCAGCAGTCAAAATAGTCCAGGGATAGATAGCAATCAGCCCCAGCATTTT.

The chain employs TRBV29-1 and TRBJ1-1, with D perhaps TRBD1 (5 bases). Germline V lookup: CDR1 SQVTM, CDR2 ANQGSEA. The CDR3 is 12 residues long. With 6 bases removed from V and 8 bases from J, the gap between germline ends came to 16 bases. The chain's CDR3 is CSVFDGGVEAFF. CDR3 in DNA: TGCAGCGTATTCGACGGAGGGGTAGAAGCTTTCTTT.

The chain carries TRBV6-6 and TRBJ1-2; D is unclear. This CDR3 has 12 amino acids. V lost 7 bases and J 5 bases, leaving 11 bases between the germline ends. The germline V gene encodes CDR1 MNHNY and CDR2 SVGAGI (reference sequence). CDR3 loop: CASTQRPYGYTF. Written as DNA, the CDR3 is TGTGCCAGCACCCAGCGACCTTATGGCTACACCTTC.

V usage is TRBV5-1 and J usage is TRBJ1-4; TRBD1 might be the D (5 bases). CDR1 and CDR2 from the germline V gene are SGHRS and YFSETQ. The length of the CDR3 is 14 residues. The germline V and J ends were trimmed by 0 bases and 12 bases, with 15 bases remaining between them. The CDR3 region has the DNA TGCGCCAGCAGCTTGGACACCTCGGGAGGGGAACTGTTTTTT. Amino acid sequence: CASSLDTSGGELFF.

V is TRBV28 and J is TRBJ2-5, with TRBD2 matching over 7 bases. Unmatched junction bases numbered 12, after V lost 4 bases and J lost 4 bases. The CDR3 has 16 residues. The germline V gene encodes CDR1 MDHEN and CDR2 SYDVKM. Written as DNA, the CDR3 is TGTGCCAGCAGTTCTTTTCGGCGGGAGCGGGGAGAGACCCAGTACTTC. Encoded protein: CASSSFRRERGETQYF.

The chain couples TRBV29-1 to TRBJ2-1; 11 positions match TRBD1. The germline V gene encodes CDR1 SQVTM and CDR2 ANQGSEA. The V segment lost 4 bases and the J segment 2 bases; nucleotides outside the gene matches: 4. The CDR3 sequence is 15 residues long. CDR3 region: CSVGKGQGAYNEQFF. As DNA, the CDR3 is TGCAGCGTTGGCAAGGGACAGGGGGCCTACAATGAGCAGTTCTTC.

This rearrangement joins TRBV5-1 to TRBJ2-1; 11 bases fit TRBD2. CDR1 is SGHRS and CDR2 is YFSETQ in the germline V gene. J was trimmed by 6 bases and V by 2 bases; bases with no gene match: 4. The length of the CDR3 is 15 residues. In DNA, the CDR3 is TGCGCCAGCAGCTTCGGGACTAGCGGTTCCAATGAGCAGTTCTTC. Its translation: CASSFGTSGSNEQFF.

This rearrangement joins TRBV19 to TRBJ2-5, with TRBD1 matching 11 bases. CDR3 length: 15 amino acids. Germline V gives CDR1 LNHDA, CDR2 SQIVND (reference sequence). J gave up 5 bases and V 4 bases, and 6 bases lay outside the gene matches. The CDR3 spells CASSKRTGGMETQYF. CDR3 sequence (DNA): TGTGCCAGTAGTAAACGGACAGGGGGCATGGAGACCCAGTACTTC. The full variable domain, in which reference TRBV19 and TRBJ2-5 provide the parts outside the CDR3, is DGGITQSPKYLFRKEGQNVTLSCEQNLNHDAMYWYRQDPGQGLRLIYYSQIVNDFQKGDIAEGYSVSREKKESFPLTVTSAQKNPTAFYLCASSKRTGGMETQYFGPGTRLLVL.